These T cell receptor beta chains were read from a single sample in a study of T cell repertoires in cytomegalovirus infection. In TCRdb, the reads were re-called with MiXCR into one record per CDR3 protein. The profile covers about 230,000 distinct CDR3 sequences, with roughly 22% appearing a single time and roughly 20% taken by the ten largest. Sequencing input: CD8+ T cells from PBMCs. These receptors were collected from a human donor in good health (CMV status not recorded). Some clones in this sample may be carry-over from other donors' samples. The CDR3 runs from the conserved cysteine through the conserved F or W. The D gene is left open where the match is weak.

CDR3 protein	D gene	V gene	J gene
CASSSTNSYNEQFF	-	TRBV4-1	TRBJ2-1
CASSQMDRGWGETQYF	TRBD1	TRBV7-6	TRBJ2-5
CSARDPASGGRNTGELFF	TRBD2	TRBV20-1	TRBJ2-2
CASTQGDQPQHF	-	TRBV7-2	TRBJ1-5
CATWDGFYGYTF	-	TRBV2	TRBJ1-2
CASRPRDSSYEQYF	TRBD1	TRBV27	TRBJ2-7
CASSPDIPSTDTQYF	-	TRBV28	TRBJ2-3
CASSTGAGGQETQYF	TRBD2	TRBV7-2	TRBJ2-5
CASSRDLDIQYF	-	TRBV28	TRBJ2-4
CSATLLLAGGIYNEQFF	TRBD2	TRBV20-1	TRBJ2-1
CASSPGAAAISYEQYF	-	TRBV7-9	TRBJ2-7
CASSRQGPGELFF	-	TRBV28	TRBJ2-2
CASRGPSDEQFF	-	TRBV12-3/TRBV12-4	TRBJ2-1
CASSLDDVDYNSPLHF	-	TRBV5-4	TRBJ1-6
CASSFTRRGEETQYF	-	TRBV13	TRBJ2-5
CASSLDRAHTEAFF	TRBD1	TRBV27	TRBJ1-1
CASSFTGLSYNEQFF	-	TRBV12-3/TRBV12-4	TRBJ2-1
CSARGEQDQETQYF	-	TRBV20-1	TRBJ2-5
CASRRGISSYNEQFF	TRBD2	TRBV5-1	TRBJ2-1
CASSTSGTQQFF	-	TRBV9	TRBJ2-1
CASTLGGKGQPQHF	-	TRBV7-9	TRBJ1-5
CSVQTGTSNTEAFF	-	TRBV29-1	TRBJ1-1
CASSQDRATDEQFF	-	TRBV4-1	TRBJ2-1
CATSRGGQADYGYTF	TRBD1	TRBV15	TRBJ1-2
CATSRDRDQPQHF	-	TRBV15	TRBJ1-5
CASSFLQGSYEQYF	-	TRBV28	TRBJ2-7
CASSLGLINEQFF	TRBD2	TRBV19	TRBJ2-1
CASSGSERGGESEQFF	TRBD2	TRBV7-9	TRBJ2-1
CASSYSMGINTEAFF	-	TRBV6-6	TRBJ1-1
CASSPSGPGNTIYF	-	TRBV6-6	TRBJ1-3
CSASGDEQFF	-	TRBV20-1	TRBJ2-1
CSARAVGENGNTIYF	-	TRBV20-1	TRBJ1-3
CASSQEGGAAYEQYF	-	TRBV7-6	TRBJ2-7
CSARDGGTGDYEQYF	TRBD1	TRBV20-1	TRBJ2-7
CASSLFGGVGQETQYF	-	TRBV27	TRBJ2-5
CSVAGDGPYEQYF	-	TRBV29-1	TRBJ2-7
CASSSGLEQETQYF	-	TRBV7-7	TRBJ2-5
CASSPRQALLNTEAFF	-	TRBV7-9	TRBJ1-1
CASSLDSTEAFF	-	TRBV28	TRBJ1-1
CASTLKNTDTQYF	-	TRBV5-4	TRBJ2-3
CASSLGRTFYEQYF	-	TRBV11-2	TRBJ2-7
CASSWGTGYTDTQYF	TRBD1	TRBV5-1	TRBJ2-3
CASSIGVSGTEAFF	-	TRBV19	TRBJ1-1
CASSVPLRRGFDKNIQYF	-	TRBV9	TRBJ2-4
CSASGGIYTEQFF	TRBD2	TRBV20-1	TRBJ2-1
CASSLSPGVSNQPQHF	-	TRBV28	TRBJ1-5
CASTAGGTYEQYF	TRBD2	TRBV28	TRBJ2-7
CASSLTRAGLTTEAFF	-	TRBV7-9	TRBJ1-1
CASSSQATGSNTEAFF	-	TRBV7-6	TRBJ1-1
CASSPGTSVPDTQYF	TRBD2	TRBV4-1	TRBJ2-3
CASSFLSGGPSYEQYF	TRBD2	TRBV11-2	TRBJ2-7
CASSFTANEAFF	-	TRBV7-9	TRBJ1-1
CASSFAGATDTQYF	-	TRBV12-3/TRBV12-4	TRBJ2-3
CSVRLGAYNEQFF	-	TRBV29-1	TRBJ2-1
CASSPRGQGYGYTF	TRBD1	TRBV3-1	TRBJ1-2
CASSNPGQGASGANVLTF	TRBD1	TRBV7-6	TRBJ2-6